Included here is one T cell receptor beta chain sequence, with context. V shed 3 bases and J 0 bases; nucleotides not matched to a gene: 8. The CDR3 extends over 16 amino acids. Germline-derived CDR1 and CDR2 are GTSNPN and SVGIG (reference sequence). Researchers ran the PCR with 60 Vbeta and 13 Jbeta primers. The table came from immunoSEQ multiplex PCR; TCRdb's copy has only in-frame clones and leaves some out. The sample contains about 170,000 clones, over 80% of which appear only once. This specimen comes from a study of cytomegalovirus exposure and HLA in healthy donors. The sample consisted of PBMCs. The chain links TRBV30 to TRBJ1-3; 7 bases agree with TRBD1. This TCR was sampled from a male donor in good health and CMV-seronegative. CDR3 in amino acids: CAWRARDSRSGNTIYF. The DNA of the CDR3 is TGTGCCTGGAGAGCAAGGGACAGCCGCTCTGGAAACACCATATATTTT.